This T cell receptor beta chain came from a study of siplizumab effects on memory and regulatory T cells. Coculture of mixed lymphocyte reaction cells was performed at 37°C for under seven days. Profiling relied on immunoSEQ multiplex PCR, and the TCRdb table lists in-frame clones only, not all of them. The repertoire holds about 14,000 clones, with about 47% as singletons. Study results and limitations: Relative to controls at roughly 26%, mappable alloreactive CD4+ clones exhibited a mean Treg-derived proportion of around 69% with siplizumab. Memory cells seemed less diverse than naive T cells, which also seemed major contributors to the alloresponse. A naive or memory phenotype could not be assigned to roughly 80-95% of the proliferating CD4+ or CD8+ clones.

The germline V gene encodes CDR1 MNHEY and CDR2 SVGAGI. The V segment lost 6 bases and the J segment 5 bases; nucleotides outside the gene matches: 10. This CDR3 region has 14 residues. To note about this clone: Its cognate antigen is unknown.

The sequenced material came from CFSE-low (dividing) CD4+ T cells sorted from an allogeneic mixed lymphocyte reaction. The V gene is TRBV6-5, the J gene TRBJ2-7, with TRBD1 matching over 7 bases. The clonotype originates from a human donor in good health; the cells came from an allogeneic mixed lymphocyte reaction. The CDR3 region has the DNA TGTGCCAGCAGCCACTCGGGACAGACGCACGAGCAGTACTTC. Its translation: CASSHSGQTHEQYF.